The 18 T cell receptor beta chains reported below all come from one sample, sequenced in a study of blood T cell repertoires in COVID-19. Measured with immunoSEQ multiplex PCR; TCRdb has only the in-frame clones, and not every one. Altogether under 300,000 clones are present, about nine tenths being singletons, with the ten largest covering around 2.9%. The material sequenced was peripheral blood. Receptors originate from a woman aged 25-40 years with active or convalescent COVID-19.

This chain uses TRBV7-6 with TRBJ2-3; the match to TRBD2 covers 13 bases. This CDR3 region has 16 residues. V trimming: 5 bases; J trimming: 2 bases; junction bases outside the gene matches: 4. Germline CDR1 is SGHVS and CDR2 is FNYEAQ. CDR3 region: CASSRTSGGPTDTQYF. As DNA, the CDR3 is TGTGCCAGCAGCCGGACTAGCGGGGGCCCCACAGATACGCAGTATTTT.

The chain recombines TRBV5-6 with TRBJ2-1; 10 nucleotides line up with TRBD2. From germline, CDR1 is SGHDT and CDR2 YYEEEE. The CDR3 loop spans 15 amino acids. The junction had 9 bases not matched to a gene; V was cut back by 4 bases and J by 8 bases. DNA for the CDR3: TGTGCCAGCAGCACAAGCGGGGGGGCGATTGATGAGCAGTTCTTC. It encodes CASSTSGGAIDEQFF.

The chain has TRBV7-9 and TRBJ1-4; D possibly corresponds to TRBD1 (6 bases). This CDR3 has 16 amino acids. Germline CDR1 reads SEHNR; CDR2 reads FQNEAQ (reference sequence). V lost 4 bases to trimming and J lost 6 bases, with 18 bases between them. This CDR3 reads CASSSYDRTLYEKLFF. For the CDR3, the DNA is TGTGCCAGCAGCTCTTACGACAGGACCCTCTATGAAAAACTGTTTTTT.

The chain couples TRBV19 to TRBJ1-5, with TRBD1 identical over 9 bases. This CDR3 spans 15 amino acids. Trimming at V came to 6 bases and at J to 7 bases, leaving 10 bases not matched to a gene. Germline CDR1 reads LNHDA; CDR2 reads SQIVND (reference sequence). DNA of the CDR3: TGTGCCAGTAGGAACCCGGGACAGGGATTACAGCCCCAGCATTTT. Amino acids: CASRNPGQGLQPQHF. The full variable domain, completed using reference TRBV19 and TRBJ1-5, is DGGITQSPKYLFRKEGQNVTLSCEQNLNHDAMYWYRQDPGQGLRLIYYSQIVNDFQKGDIAEGYSVSREKKESFPLTVTSAQKNPTAFYLCASRNPGQGLQPQHFGDGTRLSIL.

The sample holds one count of this clone. The V gene is TRBV30, the J gene TRBJ1-2; no clear D. In germline, CDR1 is GTSNPN, CDR2 SVGIG (reference sequence). The germline V and J ends were trimmed by 8 bases and 4 bases, with 23 bases remaining between them. This CDR3 comprises 15 residues. The CDR3 reads CALRARAGLIYGYTF. The CDR3 nucleotides read TGTGCCCTTCGGGCGCGGGCAGGATTGATCTATGGCTACACCTTC.

The CDR3 DNA is TGTGCCAGCAGCCGGACAGGGGTGGACGAGCAGTACTTC. It yields the protein CASSRTGVDEQYF. This rearrangement joins TRBV7-6 to TRBJ2-7; 9 bases agree with TRBD1. CDR1 and CDR2 (germline): SGHVS, FNYEAQ. V gave up 5 bases and J gave up 5 bases; unmatched junction bases: 4. The CDR3 is made up of 13 amino acids.

V is TRBV7-9 and J is TRBJ2-1; the match to TRBD2 covers 9 bases. The CDR3 is made up of 17 amino acids. Germline values: CDR1 SEHNR, CDR2 FQNEAQ (reference sequence). V lost 0 bases, J lost 4 bases, and 7 bases stayed unmatched. The CDR3 DNA reads TGTGCCAGCAGCTTAGCGCAAGGTCTAGCGGGGTACAATGAGCAGTTCTTC. It specifies CASSLAQGLAGYNEQFF.

The chain links TRBV10-3 to TRBJ1-6; maybe TRBD1 (6 bases). CDR1 is ENHRY, CDR2 SYGVKD, per germline. The CDR3 loop spans 13 amino acids. V was cut by 2 bases and J by 9 bases, with 8 bases left in between. CDR3 in DNA: TGTGCCATCAGTGAGGACAGGAGTTCACCCCTCCACTTT. It codes for CAISEDRSSPLHF.

V is TRBV5-1 and J is TRBJ2-3, with TRBD1 matching 9 bases. CDR1 SGHRS and CDR2 YFSETQ come from the germline V gene. The CDR3 spans 17 residues. V lost 3 bases and J lost 8; bases outside the gene matches: 16. The CDR3 DNA is TGCGCCAGCAGCTCGCCAACCGGACAGGGGTCGCTTCTTACGCAGTATTTT. Translating it yields CASSSPTGQGSLLTQYF.

This CDR3 is CATSAPGISTDTQYF. CDR3 DNA: TGTGCCACCAGTGCCCCAGGCATAAGCACAGATACGCAGTATTTT. The rearrangement links TRBV24-1 to TRBJ2-3; D gene ambiguous. The CDR3 runs to 15 residues. Per germline, CDR1 KGHDR and CDR2 SFDVKD. V dropped 5 bases and J dropped 0 bases, with 11 bases sitting between them.

This clone was seen only once. The chain has TRBV9 and TRBJ2-5, with D uncertain. V was shortened by 0 bases and J by 3 bases, with 9 bases between the two germline ends. The CDR3 sequence is 14 residues long. Germline loops: CDR1 SGDLS, CDR2 YYNGEE. Written as DNA, the CDR3 is TGTGCCAGCAGCGTAGGTCCTAATAAAGAGACCCAGTACTTC. This codes for CASSVGPNKETQYF.

V gene TRBV19 combines with J gene TRBJ1-1; a weak D match, TRBD1 (6 bases). Germline V CDR1 and CDR2: LNHDA, SQIVND (reference sequence). The CDR3 has 17 residues. V was shortened by 4 bases and J by 7 bases, with 25 bases between the two germline ends. The CDR3: CASSTSDRAEPPFEAFF. CDR3 sequence (DNA): TGTGCCAGTAGTACTTCGGACAGAGCCGAACCACCCTTTGAAGCTTTCTTT.

CDR3 sequence reads: CASSSGLAGHSTDTQYF. The CDR3 DNA reads as TGTGCCAGCAGCTCCGGACTAGCGGGGCATAGCACAGATACGCAGTATTTT. The chain uses TRBV5-4 and TRBJ2-3; TRBD2 matches at 12 bases. The germline gives CDR1 SGHNT, CDR2 YYREEE (reference sequence). After removal of 3 bases from V and 0 bases from J, the junction contained 5 bases not matched to a gene. There are 17 residues in the CDR3.

The CDR3, as DNA: TGTGCCAGCACCGATCCGGGTGGGGGGGGCGTAGATACGCAGTATTTT. This sequence encodes CASTDPGGGGVDTQYF. The rearrangement joins TRBV28 to TRBJ2-3, with a weak D call TRBD2 (7 bases). This CDR3 comprises 16 residues. CDR1 is MDHEN, CDR2 SYDVKM, per germline. V lost 7 bases to trimming and J lost 5 bases, with 22 bases between them.

The chain has TRBV12-2 and TRBJ2-1; the table names TRBD2, a call not compared with the DNA. TRBV12-2 is labeled a pseudogene. The CDR3 consists of 17 residues. The CDR3 loop is CASRLESSGEGLRGQFF. CDR3 bases: TGTGCAAGTCGCTTAGAGTCCTCCGGGGAGGGCTTACGGGGGCAGTTCTTC.

J is TRBJ1-5 and V is TRBV27; 7 bases agree with TRBD1. The germline V gene encodes CDR1 MNHEY and CDR2 SMNVEV (reference sequence). The trim removed 5 bases at V and 7 bases at J, leaving 5 bases unmatched. CDR3 length: 13 amino acids. In DNA, the CDR3 is TGTGCCAGCAGTCAGGGGGTAGGACAGCCCCAGCATTTT. This gives the protein CASSQGVGQPQHF.

This sequence joins TRBV5-6 and TRBJ1-5; 7 nucleotides agree with TRBD1. Germline trimming cut 4 bases from V and 4 bases from J; bases unmatched to any gene: 8. Germline CDR1 and CDR2: SGHDT and YYEEEE. The CDR3 runs to 15 residues. As DNA, the CDR3 is TGTGCCAGCAGCCTTACCGGGACAGAAAATCAGCCCCAGCATTTT. Its protein product is CASSLTGTENQPQHF.

The chain carries TRBV3-1 (or the pseudogene TRBV3-2) and TRBJ2-1; D is ambiguous. Germline V lookup: CDR1 LGHDT, CDR2 YNNKEL (reference sequence). V was pared by 1 base and J by 9 bases, with 19 bases between. This CDR3 contains 16 residues. The DNA for the CDR3 is TGTGCCAGCAGCCAAGCTAGAATGGCTCACCGAGGTGAGCAGTTCTTC. This sequence encodes CASSQARMAHRGEQFF.